One sample yielded the 31 T cell receptor beta chains listed below, sequenced in a study of shared clonotypes between healthy human individuals. The assay was immunoSEQ multiplex PCR, and TCRdb's table has in-frame clones only and misses some. The profile covers 550,000 to 700,000 clones, with about 80% appearing a single time and about 1.8% taken by the ten largest. Sequencing was carried out using memory CD4+ T cells sorted from blood. Subset meaning: CD45RA-negative fraction. These receptors were taken from a woman in her twenties or thirties in good health.

The chain uses TRBV27 and TRBJ2-1; 9 bases line up with TRBD2. Germline CDR1 reads MNHEY; CDR2 reads SMNVEV (reference sequence). The V segment lost 6 bases and the J segment 2 bases; nucleotides outside the gene matches: 11. The CDR3 consists of 17 residues. CDR3 amino acids: CASRPSGTSRAYNEQFF. The CDR3 nucleotides are TGTGCCAGCAGACCTAGCGGGACGAGCCGGGCCTACAATGAGCAGTTCTTC.

J is TRBJ2-7 and V is TRBV6-1; D gene ambiguous. The germline CDR1 and CDR2 sequences are MNHNS and SASEGT. This CDR3 contains 15 residues. V was trimmed by 1 base and J by 4 bases, leaving 14 bases between them. CDR3 region: CASSEVLSSGYEQYF. The CDR3, as DNA: TGTGCCAGCAGTGAAGTCCTCTCATCCGGGTACGAGCAGTACTTC.

V is TRBV11-3 and J is TRBJ2-7; TRBD2 is a possible D gene (7 bases). The CDR3 totals 13 residues. The V gene lost 5 bases and the J gene lost 4 bases, with 12 bases spanning the gap. Germline V CDR1 and CDR2: SGHNT, YENEEA. The DNA for the CDR3 is TGTGCCAGCAGCCGGGGGGCCGGGTACGAGCAGTACTTC. This encodes CASSRGAGYEQYF.

V usage is TRBV7-9 and J usage is TRBJ2-1, with TRBD2 matching 9 bases. The CDR3 length is 16 residues. With V trimmed by 5 bases and J by 3 bases, 8 bases remained unmatched. CDR1 and CDR2 (germline): SEHNR, FQNEAQ (reference sequence). The CDR3 DNA is TGTGCCAGCAGCGCCCCCGGGACTAGCTACTACAATGAGCAGTTCTTC. Its translation is CASSAPGTSYYNEQFF.

The V call is TRBV7-9, the J call TRBJ1-4, with a possible D match to TRBD1 (5 bases). This CDR3 comprises 14 residues. V shed 6 bases and J shed 7 bases, with 15 bases lying between them. In germline, CDR1 is SEHNR, CDR2 FQNEAQ (reference sequence). CDR3 coding DNA: TGTGCCAGCAGTTCGTCGGGCGGGGGTGAAAAACTGTTTTTT. Translated: CASSSSGGGEKLFF.

This clone showed up just once. The sample carries other DNA sequences with the same CDR3. The CDR3 bases are TGTGCCAGTAGTATCAGCAGGGGGAGCAATCAGCCCCAGCATTTT. Translated: CASSISRGSNQPQHF. This chain links TRBV19 with TRBJ1-5; TRBD1 matches at 7 bases. Germline V lookup: CDR1 LNHDA, CDR2 SQIVND (reference sequence). The CDR3 contains 15 residues. J lost 1 base, V lost 3 bases, and 3 bases had no gene match.

The chain carries TRBV6-5 and TRBJ2-5; 7 nucleotides align to TRBD2. This CDR3 spans 14 amino acids. Germline-derived CDR1 and CDR2 are MNHEY and SVGAGI. Trimming took 6 bases from V and 7 from J; bases not matched to a gene: 11. This chain's CDR3 is CASSHLTSMVTQYF. The DNA for the CDR3 is TGTGCCAGCAGCCACCTGACTAGCATGGTGACCCAGTACTTC.

The chain couples TRBV29-1 to TRBJ2-2, with D unclear. This CDR3 is 13 amino acids long. V was clipped by 6 bases and J by 5 bases, with 13 bases between them. The V gene's germline CDR1 is SQVTM and CDR2 ANQGSEA. The CDR3 sequence: CSVRSSATGELFF. Here the CDR3 DNA reads TGCAGCGTCCGATCCTCAGCAACCGGGGAGCTGTTTTTT.

The V gene is TRBV6-1, the J gene TRBJ1-3; D not certain. V lost 1 base, J lost 4 bases, and 14 bases lay in between. Germline CDR1 is MNHNS and CDR2 is SASEGT. This CDR3 is built from 16 residues. Here the CDR3 DNA reads TGTGCCAGCAGTGAAGAAGGTGGCTACTCCGGAAACACCATATATTTT. This gives the protein CASSEEGGYSGNTIYF.

The chain has TRBV6-5 and TRBJ2-7; D not resolved. The CDR3 runs to 13 residues. The V gene's germline CDR1 is MNHEY and CDR2 SVGAGI. Trimming pared 2 bases from V and 4 bases from J, leaving 9 bases between. DNA for the CDR3: TGTGCCAGCAGTTACAGTAGGATTTACGAGCAGTACTTC. Protein product: CASSYSRIYEQYF.

This clone was observed once. The chain has TRBV18 and TRBJ2-4; D might be TRBD1 (6 bases). The V end was cut by 5 bases, the J end by 4 bases, with 6 bases between. Germline assignment: CDR1 KGHSH and CDR2 LQKENI. The length of the CDR3 is 12 residues. The CDR3 region is CASSGQKNIQYF. The CDR3 coding sequence is TGTGCCAGCTCAGGACAGAAAAACATTCAGTACTTC.

This clone was seen a single time. The J gene is TRBJ2-3, the V gene TRBV27; D uncertain. The CDR3 spans 11 residues. Germline-derived CDR1 and CDR2 are MNHEY and SMNVEV (reference sequence). Trimming removed 11 bases at V and 4 bases at J, with 10 bases between. The CDR3 sequence: CARRTADTQYF. The CDR3 DNA follows: TGTGCCCGACGAACGGCAGATACGCAGTATTTT.

V and J are TRBV6-5 and TRBJ2-1, with D maybe TRBD2 (6 bases). V was shortened by 0 bases and J by 1 base, with 10 bases between the two germline ends. The CDR3 sequence is 16 residues long. The germline V gene encodes CDR1 MNHEY and CDR2 SVGAGI. The CDR3 region has the DNA TGTGCCAGCAGTTACTCGTTCGCGGGATCCTACAATGAGCAGTTCTTC. Translated: CASSYSFAGSYNEQFF.

The rearrangement links TRBV2 to TRBJ2-7; the match to TRBD2 covers 11 bases. The CDR3 length is 15 residues. Germline loops: CDR1 SNHLY, CDR2 FYNNEI. J gave up 4 bases and V 5 bases, and 7 bases lay outside the gene matches. The CDR3 coding sequence is TGTGCCAGCAGTAGGGCGACTAGCGGGATTTACGAGCAGTACTTC. Amino acid sequence: CASSRATSGIYEQYF.

In this sample, this clone turned up a few times. The V gene is TRBV29-1, the J gene TRBJ1-1; TRBD1 might be the D (6 bases). CDR3 size: 12 residues. Germline CDR1 SQVTM, CDR2 ANQGSEA. V was pared by 6 bases and J by 3 bases, with 11 bases between. This CDR3 is CSVFTGYTEAFF. The CDR3 DNA sequence: TGCAGCGTCTTTACAGGGTACACTGAAGCTTTCTTT.

The chain recombines TRBV28 with TRBJ2-2; D remains unclear. Germline CDR1 is MDHEN and CDR2 is SYDVKM. Between the trimmed V and J ends, which lost 7 bases and 1 base, there was a span of 10 bases. CDR3 length: 14 residues. In DNA, the CDR3 is TGTGCCAGCAAGGTCCCCATGAACACCGGGGAGCTGTTTTTT. It specifies CASKVPMNTGELFF.

The J gene is TRBJ2-1, the V gene TRBV6-6; 7 nucleotides line up with TRBD2. J gave up 3 bases and V 6 bases, and 8 bases lay outside the gene matches. CDR3 size: 15 residues. Per germline, CDR1 MNHNY and CDR2 SVGAGI (reference sequence). The DNA of the CDR3 is TGTGCCAGCAGGAAAGGGACTATGAACTACAATGAGCAGTTCTTC. The encoded protein is CASRKGTMNYNEQFF.

This clone was recorded only once. The V gene is TRBV14, the J gene TRBJ2-7, with D uncertain. V was shortened by 0 bases and J by 1 base, with 10 bases between the two germline ends. The CDR3 has 15 residues. Germline CDR1 and CDR2: SGHDN and FVKESK. CDR3 sequence: CASSQEYPVSYEQYF. For the CDR3, the DNA is TGTGCCAGCAGCCAAGAGTATCCGGTATCCTACGAGCAGTACTTC.

CDR3 in amino acids: CASSHPAGGKTEAFF. The CDR3 nucleotides are TGTGCCAGCAGCCACCCCGCGGGAGGGAAGACTGAAGCTTTCTTT. This sequence joins TRBV4-2 and TRBJ1-1, with D hard to call. CDR1 LGHNA and CDR2 YNFKEQ come from the germline V gene. CDR3 length: 15 amino acids. With 3 bases removed from V and 5 bases from J, the gap between germline ends came to 16 bases.

This clone has a single count. This chain joins TRBV19 and TRBJ2-7; D perhaps matches TRBD1 (6 bases). Trimming pared 7 bases from V and 1 base from J, leaving 14 bases between. From germline, CDR1 is LNHDA and CDR2 SQIVND (reference sequence). The CDR3 contains 14 residues. The CDR3 DNA follows: TGTGCCAGTACCAGGACAGTTAGTTCCTACGAGCAGTACTTC. It yields the protein CASTRTVSSYEQYF.

V gene TRBV13 combines with J gene TRBJ2-7; TRBD2 agrees at 12 bases. Germline trimming cut 6 bases from V and 2 bases from J; bases unmatched to any gene: 8. CDR3 length: 16 residues. Germline V gives CDR1 PRHDT, CDR2 FYEKMQ (reference sequence). CDR3 in amino acids: CASSSLAGGVPYEQYF. The CDR3 coding sequence is TGTGCCAGCAGTTCCCTAGCGGGAGGGGTCCCCTACGAGCAGTACTTC.

V gene TRBV19 combines with J gene TRBJ2-5, with TRBD1 identical over 8 bases. Losses at the gene ends were 1 base for V and 7 bases for J; bases not matched to a gene: 11. Per germline, CDR1 LNHDA and CDR2 SQIVND (reference sequence). The CDR3 is made up of 16 amino acids. The CDR3 region has the DNA TGTGCCAGTAGTATAGGTGGGTCGGCAGGGGGCTGGACCCAGTACTTC. It is translated as CASSIGGSAGGWTQYF.

This chain connects TRBV27 to TRBJ1-1, with D perhaps TRBD1 (5 bases). From germline, CDR1 is MNHEY and CDR2 SMNVEV (reference sequence). V was cut by 6 bases and J by 5 bases, with 10 bases left in between. The CDR3 length is 12 residues. The chain's CDR3 is CASSRWGTEAFF. DNA for the CDR3: TGTGCCAGCAGCCGCTGGGGGACTGAAGCTTTCTTT.

This clone was detected many times. J is TRBJ1-5 and V is TRBV10-3; TRBD1 agrees at 7 bases. This CDR3 comprises 13 residues. V gave up 11 bases and J gave up 3 bases; unmatched junction bases: 7. Germline V gives CDR1 ENHRY, CDR2 SYGVKD. The CDR3 spells CASQGGHNQPQHF. Here the CDR3 DNA reads TGTGCCTCTCAGGGGGGACACAATCAGCCCCAGCATTTT.

The chain links TRBV28 to TRBJ1-1, with a tentative D call TRBD1 (6 bases). CDR1 MDHEN and CDR2 SYDVKM come from the germline V gene. Trimming left V 10 bases short and J 5 bases short, with 14 bases between. The CDR3 consists of 12 residues. CDR3 sequence reads: CATDKGGTEAFF. CDR3 sequence (DNA): TGTGCCACAGACAAGGGGGGGACTGAAGCTTTCTTT.

This rearrangement joins TRBV7-9 to TRBJ2-2, with D perhaps matching TRBD1 or TRBD2 (6 bases each). The CDR3 totals 14 residues. Trimming left V 5 bases short and J 6 bases short, with 13 bases between. Germline CDR1 and CDR2: SEHNR and FQNEAQ (reference sequence). CDR3 nucleotide sequence: TGTGCCAGCAGCCGACTAGGGGGAGCCGGGGAGCTGTTTTTT. It codes for CASSRLGGAGELFF.

The chain employs TRBV15 and TRBJ1-1, with TRBD1 matching 8 bases. Looked up from germline, CDR1 is LNHNV and CDR2 is YYDKDF (reference sequence). With 5 bases clipped from V and 6 bases from J, the junction kept 8 bases outside the gene matches. The CDR3 loop spans 14 amino acids. The chain's CDR3 is CATSGSDRGAEAFF. CDR3 nucleotide sequence: TGTGCCACCAGCGGTAGTGACAGGGGTGCTGAAGCTTTCTTT. Using reference TRBV15 and TRBJ1-1 for the parts outside the CDR3, the full variable domain is DAMVIQNPRYQVTQFGKPVTLSCSQTLNHNVMYWYQQKSSQAPKLLFHYYDKDFNNEADTPDNFQSRRPNTSFCFLDIRSPGLGDTAMYLCATSGSDRGAEAFFGQGTRLTVV.

CDR3 coding DNA: TGTGCTAGTGGTTTGGTACTAATGGGGGAGTCTAATGAAAAACTGTTTTTT. This translates into CASGLVLMGESNEKLFF. V is TRBV12-5 and J is TRBJ1-4, with D perhaps TRBD1 (5 bases). Germline CDR1 is LGHNT and CDR2 is FRNRAP. CDR3 size: 17 residues. V lost 0 bases to trimming and J lost 3 bases, with 14 bases between them.

The genes are TRBV6-5 and TRBJ2-7, with a weak D call TRBD1 (5 bases). The V gene's germline CDR1 is MNHEY and CDR2 SVGAGI. This CDR3 spans 15 amino acids. V was trimmed by 0 bases and J by 0 bases, leaving 9 bases between them. CDR3 in amino acids: CASSYSGPLSYEQYF. The CDR3, as DNA: TGTGCCAGCAGTTACTCGGGGCCCCTCTCCTACGAGCAGTACTTC.

This chain links TRBV5-1 with TRBJ2-2; TRBD1 matches 11 bases. CDR3 size: 19 residues. The trim removed 6 bases at V and 1 base at J, leaving 14 bases unmatched. Germline V gives CDR1 SGHRS, CDR2 YFSETQ. As DNA, the CDR3 is TGCGCCAGCACAACTCTTTGGACAGGGGGCCCGTTGAACACCGGGGAGCTGTTTTTT. It yields the protein CASTTLWTGGPLNTGELFF.

The V and J genes are TRBV5-1 and TRBJ2-2; the D gene is possibly TRBD2 (5 bases). The CDR3 extends over 15 amino acids. The ends were cut back, 2 bases at V and 5 bases at J, with 13 bases in the middle. Germline V gene data show CDR1 as SGHRS and CDR2 as YFSETQ. The CDR3 protein is CASSFWREGTGELFF. CDR3 bases: TGCGCCAGCAGCTTTTGGCGAGAGGGAACCGGGGAGCTGTTTTTT. Filled out from reference TRBV5-1 and TRBJ2-2, the complete variable domain reads KAGVTQTPRYLIKTRGQQVTLSCSPISGHRSVSWYQQTPGQGLQFLFEYFSETQRNKGNFPGRFSGRQFSNSRSEMNVSTLELGDSALYLCASSFWREGTGELFFGEGSRLTVL.